This T cell receptor beta chain was observed in a study of blood T cells in healthy people across ages. Sample-barcoded 5' priming and a J-beta primer mix drove a second PCR of 7 to 11 cycles. TCRdb re-called the 5' RACE reads through MiXCR, storing one row per CDR3 protein. This table holds about 1,000,000 distinct CDR3 sequences, roughly 45% found once. In regard to this clonotype: Its antigen is still unknown. One end of the junction varies from germline; a read error may be responsible.

Points from the study as a whole: Naive and antigen-experienced cells were not separated, limiting conclusive comparison.

Germline assignment: CDR1 MNHEY and CDR2 SMNVEV (reference sequence). The CDR3 covers 14 residues. This TCR was recovered from a woman aged 60-70 years in good health. This sequence joins TRBV27 and TRBJ2-2; D perhaps matches TRBD1 (7 bases). The sample consisted of blood. CDR3 amino acids: CASSTRGDTGKLFF. CDR3 in DNA: TGTGCCAGCAGTACCAGGGGGGACACCGGGAAGCTGTTTTTT.